The 30 T cell receptor beta chains below all came from one sample that was sequenced in a study of tissue T cells after allogeneic stem cell transplantation. The time point is: mouse harvest day 14 after allogeneic transplant. Mouse grafts combined 10^7 T-cell-depleted bone marrow cells with 10^6 splenic CD5+ T cells. Produced via immunoSEQ multiplex PCR; TCRdb's table is partial and in-frame only. This table has 5,000 to 6,000 clones, over 45% appearing once. The specimen sequenced was gut tissue. These receptors were obtained from a female BALB/c mouse given C57BL/6 T cells with graft-versus-host disease after an allogeneic hematopoietic cell transplant.

As for this clone: Genes and germline come from the mouse. The read terminates 1 residue before the CDR3 end, so the remaining end is supplied by the germline J gene. The gene calls are TRBV23 and TRBJ1-4; the table's D gene call, TRBD1, was not cross checked with the DNA. This CDR3 is built from 14 residues. Germline V lookup: CDR1 KGHTA, CDR2 FQNQQP. The sequenced part of the CDR3 DNA is TGCTCCAGCAGTCCGGGACAGGGAGGCGAAAGATTATTT. This gives the protein CSSSPGQGGERLF. The whole CDR3 reads CSSSPGQGGERLFF.

This clone turned up a few times. Genes and germline come from the mouse. The read ends 1 residue before the CDR3 terminus; that terminus is restored from the germline J gene. V and J are TRBV13-3 and TRBJ1-1; D not certain. This CDR3 spans 14 amino acids. CDR1 and CDR2 (germline): NNHDY, SYVADS. The germline V and J ends were trimmed by 1 base and 1 base, with 8 bases remaining between them. CDR3 bases read: TGTGCCAGCAGTGATTACCAGTTGAACACAGAAGTCTTC. It codes for CASSDYQLNTEVF. The CDR3 reads in full as CASSDYQLNTEVFF.

This clone is classed as medium-sized. Gene names and germline refer to mouse. CDR3 region: CASSPGQYSDYTF. Incomplete CDR3 DNA: TGTGCCAGCAGTCCGGGACAATACTCCGACTACACC. The rearrangement uses TRBV13-3 and TRBJ1-2, with D possibly being TRBD1 (6 bases). Read data end 1 residue before the CDR3 end; the end is taken from the germline J gene. With 4 bases removed from V and 3 bases from J, the gap between germline ends came to 10 bases. The V gene's germline CDR1 is NNHDY and CDR2 SYVADS. This CDR3 comprises 13 residues.

This clone has just a few counts. Genes and germline are mouse. The observed sequence ends 1 residue before the CDR3 terminus, with the missing tail filled in from the germline J gene. This chain connects TRBV23 to TRBJ2-7; the D call TRBD2 from the table was never checked on the DNA. Germline values: CDR1 KGHTA, CDR2 FQNQQP. This CDR3 has 15 residues. The CDR3 loop is CSSSQSRTGGYEQYF. The sequenced CDR3 bases are TGCTCCAGCAGTCAATCGAGGACTGGGGGTTATGAACAGTAC.

Points on this clone: Mouse gene names and germline throughout. The CDR3 end is not reached by the read, which stops 1 residue before it; the germline J gene fills it in. The chain has TRBV31 and TRBJ1-2; perhaps TRBD1 as D (5 bases). The V gene lost 1 base and the J gene lost 0 bases, with 12 bases spanning the gap. The CDR3 has 15 amino acids. Germline-derived CDR1 and CDR2 are GKSSPN and SITVG. CDR3 protein: CAWSPRQNANSDYTF. Incomplete CDR3 DNA: TGTGCCTGGAGTCCCCGACAGAATGCAAACTCCGACTACACC.

About this clone: The genes are named according to mouse. The read falls 1 residue short of the CDR3 end, and the missing part is taken from the germline J gene. This chain joins TRBV31 and TRBJ2-1, with TRBD2 matching 11 bases. Per germline, CDR1 GKSSPN and CDR2 SITVG. V was pared by 1 base and J by 3 bases, with 2 bases of the junction left unmatched. The CDR3 covers 15 residues. The CDR3 is CAWSPGTGGYAEQFF. The CDR3 DNA, read in part, is TGTGCCTGGAGTCCTGGGACTGGGGGCTATGCTGAGCAGTTC.

This clone has more than one count but fewer than ten. Germline and genes here are mouse. The read gets to within 1 residue of the CDR3 end, and the germline J gene fills in the rest. The chain recombines TRBV4 with TRBJ2-5, with 9 positions matching TRBD1. Trimming at V came to 5 bases and at J to 5 bases, leaving 8 bases not matched to a gene. Germline V gene lookup returns CDR1 LGHDT and CDR2 YNNKQL (reference sequence). This CDR3 is 15 amino acids long. The CDR3 reads CASSPGTGKGDTQYF. CDR3 bases read: TGTGCCAGCAGCCCCGGGACAGGGAAGGGAGACACCCAGTAC.

Notes on this clone: Gene and germline names: mouse. The read stops 1 residue short of the end of the CDR3; the missing end is completed from the germline J gene. This chain joins TRBV14 and TRBJ2-4; the match to TRBD2 covers 10 bases. Looked up from germline, CDR1 is SGHDT and CDR2 is FRDEAV. The CDR3 is 14 residues long. The V and J ends lost 4 bases and 2 bases, in that order; junction bases with no gene match: 1. This CDR3 reads CASSGLGVQNTLYF. CDR3 DNA (partial): TGTGCCAGCAGTGGACTGGGGGTTCAAAACACCTTGTAC.

Of note for this clone: Here the gene names and germline are mouse. The read ends 1 residue early relative to the CDR3; the germline J gene fills the gap. The genes are TRBV13-3 and TRBJ2-4; 13 nucleotides align to TRBD2. Germline V gives CDR1 NNHDY, CDR2 SYVADS. Trimming cost V 1 base and J 0 bases; bases outside gene matches: 2. This CDR3 is 17 amino acids long. The DNA read from the CDR3 is TGTGCCAGCAGTGATCCGGGACTGGGGGGGAGTCAAAACACCTTGTAC. It translates to CASSDPGLGGSQNTLY. The CDR3 in full is CASSDPGLGGSQNTLYF. The complete variable domain, with remaining parts taken from reference TRBV13-3 and TRBJ2-4, reads EAAVTQSPRSKVAVTGGKVTLSCHQTNNHDYMYWYRQDTGHGLRLIHYSYVADSTEKGDIPDGYKASRPSQENFSLILELASLSQTAVYFCASSDPGLGGSQNTLYFGAGTRLSVL.

As for this clone: Each gene name is a mouse one. The CDR3 end lies 1 residue beyond the end of the read and is filled in from the germline J gene. The chain has TRBV19 and TRBJ1-3, with D possibly matching TRBD1 (5 bases). The CDR3 is 14 residues long. Trimming stripped 6 bases from V and 3 bases from J, with 13 bases between. Germline V gene sequence: CDR1 FNHDT, CDR2 SITEND (reference sequence). Partial CDR3 DNA: TGTGCCAGCAAACCCCCCAGGGTTGGAAATACGCTCTAT. Its translation is CASKPPRVGNTLY. The complete CDR3 sequence is CASKPPRVGNTLYF.

Only a few counts were recorded for this clone. Genes and germline come from the mouse. Read data end 1 residue before the CDR3 end; the end is taken from the germline J gene. V and J are TRBV3 and TRBJ1-5, with 7 bases aligning to TRBD1. The germline gives CDR1 SNHLY, CDR2 FYNGKV (reference sequence). With V trimmed by 2 bases and J by 3 bases, 4 bases remained unmatched. The CDR3 is 15 residues long. The CDR3 DNA, read in part, is TGTGCCAGCAGCTTAAGGCCAGGGGGCAACCAGGCTCCGCTT. Its translation: CASSLRPGGNQAPL. The whole CDR3 region reads CASSLRPGGNQAPLF.

Regarding this clone: Gene names follow the mouse nomenclature. The read gets to within 1 residue of the CDR3 end, and the germline J gene fills in the rest. This chain connects TRBV13-3 to TRBJ2-7, with D perhaps TRBD1 (5 bases). This CDR3 has 11 amino acids. Trimming stripped 5 bases from V and 6 bases from J, with 9 bases between. The germline V gene has CDR1 NNHDY and CDR2 SYVADS. CDR3 amino acids: CASSGQPEQYF. Incomplete CDR3 DNA: TGTGCCAGCAGCGGACAACCTGAACAGTAC.

To note about this clone: Mouse gene names and germline throughout. The read finishes 1 residue shy of the CDR3 end, and the germline J gene is used to complete it. The V gene is TRBV13-2, the J gene TRBJ1-6; no reliable D call. TRBJ1-6 qualifies as an ORF whose function is uncertain. V was pared by 0 bases and J by 6 bases, with 4 bases between. The CDR3 length is 13 residues. Germline V gene lookup returns CDR1 NNHNN and CDR2 SYGAGS (reference sequence). The CDR3 spells CASGDAGNSPLYF. CDR3 bases read: TGTGCCAGCGGTGATGCCGGTAATTCGCCCCTCTAC.

On this clone itself: Gene labels here are mouse ones. The read stops 1 residue short of the end of the CDR3; the missing end is completed from the germline J gene. The chain carries TRBV26 and TRBJ1-2; D unclear. This CDR3 has 13 amino acids. The ends were cut back, 3 bases at V and 0 bases at J, with 5 bases in the middle. Germline V lookup: CDR1 KGHPV, CDR2 FQNQEV (reference sequence). The sequenced CDR3 bases are TGTGCCAGCAGTCTAGAAACAAACTCCGACTACACC. This gives the protein CASSLETNSDYT. The CDR3, in full, reads CASSLETNSDYTF.

As to this clone: Gene names are the mouse ones. The CDR3 bases that were read are TGTGCCAGCGGCGGTCCCTATAATTCGCCCCTCTAC. Protein sequence: CASGGPYNSPLY. The CDR3 in full is CASGGPYNSPLYF. The chain employs TRBV2 and TRBJ1-6; D ambiguous. The read terminates 1 residue before the CDR3 end, so the remaining end is supplied by the germline J gene. TRBJ1-6 has ORF status, its function being uncertain. The V gene lost 8 bases and the J gene lost 2 bases, with 7 bases spanning the gap. The CDR3 spans 13 residues. Germline V CDR1 and CDR2: LGHNA, YSYQKL.

This clone was seen a few times. A junction boundary mismatches the germline segment, possibly from a read error. Mouse gene names apply. The sequenced fragment ends 1 residue before the CDR3 boundary, so the rest is inferred from the germline J gene. The chain links TRBV13-2 to TRBJ2-7; 12 bases are shared with TRBD2. The germline V gene has CDR1 NNHNN and CDR2 SYGAGS (reference sequence). This CDR3 is built from 15 residues. The CDR3 loop reads CASSDRGTGGSEQYF. The sequenced CDR3 bases are TGTGCCAGCAGTGATAGGGGGACTGGGGGGAGTGAACAGTAC.

This clone was seen only a few times. Gene names and germline match the mouse. The CDR3 end falls 1 residue outside the read, so it is completed with the germline J gene. J is TRBJ2-2 and V is TRBV13-2; 9 bases line up with TRBD1. CDR3 length: 15 amino acids. The V and J ends lost 5 bases and 0 bases, in that order; junction bases with no gene match: 2. In germline, CDR1 is NNHNN, CDR2 SYGAGS (reference sequence). CDR3 region: CASGDRGANTGQLYF. The DNA read from the CDR3 is TGTGCCAGCGGCGACAGGGGGGCAAACACCGGGCAGCTCTAC.

Regarding this clone: All gene names here are mouse names. CDR3: CASSYRGQASDYTF. The covered CDR3 bases are TGTGCCAGCAGCTACAGGGGGCAGGCCTCCGACTACACC. This chain connects TRBV4 to TRBJ1-2, with TRBD1 identical over 8 bases. The read terminates 1 residue before the CDR3 end, so the remaining end is supplied by the germline J gene. V shed 3 bases and J 4 bases; nucleotides not matched to a gene: 4. From germline, CDR1 is LGHDT and CDR2 YNNKQL (reference sequence). This CDR3 comprises 14 residues.

Details on this clone: Mouse gene names and germline throughout. Coverage ceases 1 residue before the CDR3 finishes, and the germline J gene fills in the end. The chain recombines TRBV1 with TRBJ2-7, with TRBD2 matching 13 bases. The V segment lost 1 base and the J segment 6 bases; nucleotides outside the gene matches: 3. CDR3 length: 15 amino acids. In germline, CDR1 is NSQYPW, CDR2 LRSPGD (reference sequence). CDR3 DNA (partial): TGCACCTGCAGTGCAGGGACTGGGGGGGCGCGTGAACAGTAC. Encoded protein: CTCSAGTGGAREQY. The whole CDR3 is CTCSAGTGGAREQYF.

This clone has only one observation. Gene names are mouse gene names. The read comes to an end 1 residue before the CDR3 does, leaving the germline J gene to fill in the end. J is TRBJ1-4 and V is TRBV12-1; TRBD1 matches 7 bases. Per the germline V gene, CDR1 is SGHSN and CDR2 is HYEKVE. V was clipped by 0 bases and J by 3 bases; unmatched bases: 3. The CDR3 is made up of 15 amino acids. CDR3 bases read: TGTGCCAGCTCTCTCGAGGGGGCGCCCAACGAAAGATTATTT. Its protein product is CASSLEGAPNERLF. The whole CDR3 sequence is CASSLEGAPNERLFF.

For this clone: Gene labels here are mouse ones. The observed sequence ends 1 residue before the CDR3 terminus, with the missing tail filled in from the germline J gene. J is TRBJ2-4 and V is TRBV26; 7 bases map to TRBD1. Trimming removed 4 bases from V and 3 bases from J; junction bases left unmatched: 1. The V gene's germline CDR1 is KGHPV and CDR2 FQNQEV (reference sequence). The CDR3 totals 13 residues. CDR3 sequence reads: CASSPGQQNTLYF. CDR3 DNA, as far as it was read: TGTGCCAGCAGTCCGGGACAGCAAAACACCTTGTAC.

This clone appeared a single time. Gene names and germline refer to mouse. The read ends 1 residue shy of where the CDR3 ends; the end is completed using the germline J gene. The gene calls are TRBV12-2 and TRBJ2-7; D remains ambiguous. V gave up 0 bases and J gave up 4 bases, with 6 bases separating them. Germline V gene data show CDR1 as SGHLS and CDR2 as HYDKME. The CDR3 has 12 amino acids. The CDR3 loop reads CASSLGIYEQYF. The sequenced part of the CDR3 DNA is TGTGCCAGCTCTCTCGGGATTTATGAACAGTAC. The full variable domain, rest sourced from reference TRBV12-2 and TRBJ2-7, is NSGVVQSPRYIIKGKGERSILKCIPISGHLSVAWYQQTQGQELKFFIQHYDKMERDKGNLPSRFSVQQFDDYHSEMNMSALELEDSAVYFCASSLGIYEQYFGPGTRLTVL.

To note about this clone: All gene names here are mouse names. The CDR3 end falls 1 residue outside the read, so it is completed with the germline J gene. The gene calls are TRBV4 and TRBJ1-1; D unclear. CDR1 and CDR2 from the germline V gene are LGHDT and YNNKQL (reference sequence). The CDR3 totals 14 residues. V was shortened by 3 bases and J by 0 bases, with 8 bases between the two germline ends. CDR3 bases read: TGTGCCAGCAGCTACGCAGGAGCAAACACAGAAGTCTTC. It is translated as CASSYAGANTEVF. The CDR3 in its entirety is CASSYAGANTEVFF. Using reference TRBV4 and TRBJ1-1 for the parts outside the CDR3, the full variable domain is ETAVFQTPNYHVTQVGNEVSFNCKQTLGHDTMYWYKQDSKKLLKIMFSYNNKQLIVNETVPRRFSPQSSDKAHLNLRIKSVEPEDSAVYLCASSYAGANTEVFFGKGTRLTVV.

By sample share, this clone is medium-sized (0.01 to 0.1%). Gene labels here are mouse ones. The read ends 1 residue early relative to the CDR3; the germline J gene fills the gap. The chain couples TRBV16 to TRBJ1-4; D remains unclear. Per germline, CDR1 SGHSA and CDR2 FRNQAP. This CDR3 comprises 15 residues. V lost 2 bases, J lost 0 bases, and 7 bases lay in between. The CDR3 loop reads CASSLPSLSNERLFF. The part of the CDR3 DNA that was read is TGTGCAAGCAGCTTACCAAGCCTTTCCAACGAAAGATTATTT.

Points on this clone: Mouse germline and gene names are used. The observed sequence ends 1 residue before the CDR3 terminus, with the missing tail filled in from the germline J gene. V is TRBV26 and J is TRBJ1-4; D remains ambiguous. CDR1 KGHPV and CDR2 FQNQEV come from the germline V gene (reference sequence). Trimming left V 2 bases short and J 2 bases short, with 3 bases between. The CDR3 has 13 residues. CDR3 DNA, as far as it was read: TGTGCCAGCAGTCTGGGCTCCAACGAAAGATTATTT. Amino acids: CASSLGSNERLF. The whole CDR3 reads CASSLGSNERLFF.

By share of the sample, this clone is medium-sized. Gene names denote mouse genes. The CDR3 extends 1 residue past the end of the read, so its final part is completed from the germline J gene. The rearrangement links TRBV16 to TRBJ1-3; the D is unclear. Trimming removed 7 bases at V and 0 bases at J, with 10 bases between. Germline CDR1 and CDR2: SGHSA and FRNQAP. The CDR3 is 14 amino acids. CDR3 sequence: CASTQTYSGNTLYF. The CDR3 bases that were read are TGTGCAAGCACCCAGACATATTCTGGAAATACGCTCTAT.

Notes on this clone: Each gene name is a mouse one. The read comes to an end 1 residue before the CDR3 does, leaving the germline J gene to fill in the end. The chain uses TRBV26 and TRBJ1-6; TRBD1 matches 8 bases. TRBJ1-6 is marked as an open reading frame, function uncertain. The CDR3 is made up of 16 amino acids. From germline, CDR1 is KGHPV and CDR2 FQNQEV (reference sequence). V was clipped by 7 bases and J by 0 bases; unmatched bases: 5. CDR3 bases read: TGTGCCAGCACCCCGGGACAGGATTCCTATAATTCGCCCCTCTAC. This translates into CASTPGQDSYNSPLY. The full CDR3 protein reads CASTPGQDSYNSPLYF.

Comment on this clone: Gene names are mouse gene names. The sequenced fragment ends 1 residue before the CDR3 boundary, so the rest is inferred from the germline J gene. The rearrangement joins TRBV26 to TRBJ2-2; D could derive from TRBD1 or TRBD2 (6 bases each). V was trimmed by 1 base and J by 6 bases, leaving 9 bases between them. There are 14 residues in the CDR3. Germline values: CDR1 KGHPV, CDR2 FQNQEV (reference sequence). CDR3 region: CASSLYGGAGQLYF. Incomplete CDR3 DNA: TGTGCCAGCAGTCTGTACGGGGGCGCCGGGCAGCTCTAC.

With regard to this clone: The germline and genes are mouse ones. The read ends 1 residue early relative to the CDR3; the germline J gene fills the gap. The J gene is TRBJ2-5, the V gene TRBV23; the D call in the table, TRBD1, was not verified against the DNA. Germline CDR1 and CDR2: KGHTA and FQNQQP. CDR3 size: 14 residues. CDR3 DNA, as far as it was read: TGCTCCAGCACCCAGACAGGGGTTAAAGACACCCAGTAC. Amino acid sequence: CSSTQTGVKDTQY. In full, the CDR3 reads CSSTQTGVKDTQYF.

On this clone: The gene names given are mouse names. The read halts 1 residue ahead of the CDR3 end, with the missing end drawn from the germline J gene. This chain joins TRBV5 and TRBJ2-4; D may be TRBD2 (6 bases). With 0 bases removed from V and 1 base from J, the gap between germline ends came to 8 bases. Germline lookup yields CDR1 LGHNA and CDR2 YNLKQL (reference sequence). This CDR3 region has 15 residues. Incomplete CDR3 DNA: TGTGCCAGCAGCCAAGACTGGGGTGGTCAAAACACCTTGTAC. Amino acids: CASSQDWGGQNTLY. The entire CDR3 sequence reads CASSQDWGGQNTLYF.